The following is a TCR beta chain sequence with its context. Its specificity is not known. Germline CDR1 is SGHVS and CDR2 is FQNEAQ. V lost 4 bases to trimming and J lost 8 bases, with 22 bases between them. The CDR3 contains 16 residues. Only in-frame clones appear in the TCRdb table, and some are missing; sequencing was by immunoSEQ multiplex PCR. Among about 160,000 clones listed, less than 90% were seen once. The data belong to a study of cytomegalovirus exposure and HLA in healthy donors. Notes on the study in general: In vitro confirmation showed three CMV-associated chains to be CMV antigen specific.

The sequence was obtained from a woman aged 18-29 years in good health and CMV-seronegative. V is TRBV7-8 and J is TRBJ2-3, with D maybe TRBD2 (6 bases). Input material: PBMCs. As DNA, the CDR3 is TGTGCCAGCAGCTCCCGCGGGGCCCAAGGAGGTAGTACGCAGTATTTT. Amino acid sequence: CASSSRGAQGGSTQYF.